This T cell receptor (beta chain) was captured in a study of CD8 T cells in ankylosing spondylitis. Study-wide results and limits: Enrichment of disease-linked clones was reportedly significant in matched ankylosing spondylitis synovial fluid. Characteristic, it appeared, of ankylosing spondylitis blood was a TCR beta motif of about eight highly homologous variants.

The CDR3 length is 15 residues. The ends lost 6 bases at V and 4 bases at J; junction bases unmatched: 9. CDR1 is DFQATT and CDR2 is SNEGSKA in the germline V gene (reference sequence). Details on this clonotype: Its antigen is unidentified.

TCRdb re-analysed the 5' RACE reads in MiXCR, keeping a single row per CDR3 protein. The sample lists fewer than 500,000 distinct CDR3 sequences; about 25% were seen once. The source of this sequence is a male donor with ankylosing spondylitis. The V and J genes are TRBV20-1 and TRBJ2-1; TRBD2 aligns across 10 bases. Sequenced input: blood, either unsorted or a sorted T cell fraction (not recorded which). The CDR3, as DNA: TGCAGTGCCAAGGGGAGCGGGAGGGGGTACAATGAGCAGTTCTTC. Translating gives CSAKGSGRGYNEQFF.